This entry describes one TCR beta chain. Antigen unknown. The PCR made use of 60 Vbeta and 13 Jbeta primers. Profiling relied on immunoSEQ multiplex PCR, and the TCRdb table lists in-frame clones only, not all of them. The sample holds approximately 200,000 clones, 60% to 85% seen once. The sample belongs to a study of cytomegalovirus exposure and HLA in healthy donors. At the level of the study: Of the donors genotyped, several hundred in all, 75% to 85% fell in the Caucasian-associated ancestry cluster.

CDR3 length equals 13 residues. Germline V CDR1 and CDR2: MDHEN, SYDVKM. Trimming removed 10 bases at V and 2 bases at J, with 15 bases between. Study outcomes and limitations: Being productive about 87% or about 30% of the time was typical of most TCR beta V segments in an earlier analysis. Later analysis indicated greater clonal expansion among HLA-associated TCR beta chains than among equally common other chains.

Sequenced sample: PBMCs. The TCR comes from a man aged 35 to 55 in good health and CMV-seronegative. V usage is TRBV28 and J usage is TRBJ2-7; D possibly corresponds to TRBD2 (5 bases). The CDR3 sequence is CATSRPGTYEQYF. As DNA, the CDR3 is TGTGCCACCTCACGTCCGGGGACCTACGAGCAGTACTTC.